This T cell receptor beta chain was sequenced in a study of blood T cells in healthy people across ages. Study-level points and caveats: While age rose, TCR beta diversity per million T cells dropped in a roughly linear way.

Alongside a J-beta primer mix, a sample-barcoded 5' primer served in a second PCR lasting about 7 to 11 cycles. TCRdb passed the 5' RACE reads through MiXCR, listing each CDR3 protein once. The data hold approximately 690,000 distinct CDR3 sequences, with less than 45% observed a single time. This CDR3 spans 15 amino acids. The junction had 10 bases not matched to a gene; V was cut back by 6 bases and J by 3 bases. The authors isolated at least 6 million PBMCs per sample. This clonotype was detected only a few times. Antigen specificity is unknown. The chain carries TRBV12-3 or TRBV12-4 and TRBJ2-7, with 8 nucleotides matching TRBD2. The sequence derives from a man at least 80 years old in good health. What was sequenced was blood. In nucleotides, the CDR3 is TGTGCCAGCAGCCCCGGGCTAGCGGGTCGCTACGAGCAGTACTTC. Protein: CASSPGLAGRYEQYF.